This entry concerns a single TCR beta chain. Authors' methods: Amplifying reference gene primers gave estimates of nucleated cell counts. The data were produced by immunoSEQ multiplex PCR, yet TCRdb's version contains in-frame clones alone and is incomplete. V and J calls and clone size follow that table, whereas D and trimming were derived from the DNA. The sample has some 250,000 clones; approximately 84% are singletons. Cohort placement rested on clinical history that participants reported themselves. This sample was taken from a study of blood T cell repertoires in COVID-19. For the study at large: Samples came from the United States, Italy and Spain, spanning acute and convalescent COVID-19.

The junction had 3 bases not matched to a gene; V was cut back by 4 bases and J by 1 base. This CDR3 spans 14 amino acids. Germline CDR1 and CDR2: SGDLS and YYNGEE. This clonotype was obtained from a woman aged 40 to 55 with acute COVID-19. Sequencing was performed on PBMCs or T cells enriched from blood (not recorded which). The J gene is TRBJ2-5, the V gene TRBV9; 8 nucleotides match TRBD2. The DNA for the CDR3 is TGTGCCAGCAGCCCGGGGGGGATCCAAGAGACCCAGTACTTC. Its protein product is CASSPGGIQETQYF.